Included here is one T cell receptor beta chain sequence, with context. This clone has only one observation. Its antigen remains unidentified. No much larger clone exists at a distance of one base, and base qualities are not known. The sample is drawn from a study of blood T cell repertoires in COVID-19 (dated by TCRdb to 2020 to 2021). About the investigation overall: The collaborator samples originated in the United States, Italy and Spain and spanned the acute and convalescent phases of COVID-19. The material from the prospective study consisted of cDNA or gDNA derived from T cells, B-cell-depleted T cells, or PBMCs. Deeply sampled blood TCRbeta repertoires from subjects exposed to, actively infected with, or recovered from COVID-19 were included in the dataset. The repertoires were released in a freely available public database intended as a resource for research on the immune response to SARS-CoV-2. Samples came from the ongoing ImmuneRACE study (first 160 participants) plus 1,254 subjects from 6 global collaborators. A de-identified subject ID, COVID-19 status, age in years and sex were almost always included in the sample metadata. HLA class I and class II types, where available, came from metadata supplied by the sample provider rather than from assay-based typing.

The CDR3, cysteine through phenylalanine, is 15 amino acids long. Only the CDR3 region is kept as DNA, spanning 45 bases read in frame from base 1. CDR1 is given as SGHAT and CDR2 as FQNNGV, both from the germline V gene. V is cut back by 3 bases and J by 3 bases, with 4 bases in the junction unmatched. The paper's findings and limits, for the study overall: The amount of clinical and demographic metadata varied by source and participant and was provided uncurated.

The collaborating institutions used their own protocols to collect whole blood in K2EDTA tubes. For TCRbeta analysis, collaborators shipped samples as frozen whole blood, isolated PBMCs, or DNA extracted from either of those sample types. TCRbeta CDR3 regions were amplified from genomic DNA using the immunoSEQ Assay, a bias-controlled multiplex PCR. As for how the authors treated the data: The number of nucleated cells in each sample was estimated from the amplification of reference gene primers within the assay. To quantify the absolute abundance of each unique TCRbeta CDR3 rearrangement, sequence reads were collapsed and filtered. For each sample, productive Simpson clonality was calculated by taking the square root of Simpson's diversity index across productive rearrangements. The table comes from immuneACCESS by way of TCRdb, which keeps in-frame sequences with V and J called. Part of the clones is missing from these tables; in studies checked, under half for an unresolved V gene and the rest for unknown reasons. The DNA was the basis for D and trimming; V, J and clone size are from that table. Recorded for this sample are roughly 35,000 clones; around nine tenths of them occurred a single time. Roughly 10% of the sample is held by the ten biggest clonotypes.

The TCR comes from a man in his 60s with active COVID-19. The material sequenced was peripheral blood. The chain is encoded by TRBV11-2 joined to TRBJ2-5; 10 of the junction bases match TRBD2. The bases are TGTGCCAGCAGCTTTCTAGCGGGGGCGGAAGAGACCCAGTACTTC. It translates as CASSFLAGAEETQYF.